This record concerns one TCR beta chain sequence. This sample was taken from a study of Ad26.COV2.S vaccination and SARS-CoV-2 variants. Described treatment: around 19 received Ad26.COV2.S at low or high dose, single or two shots; about 5 received placebo; per-sample allocation not given. The samples were gathered on day 63 after the first injection of vaccine or placebo. The sample came from a Boston adult aged 18-55 years. Sequenced by immunoSEQ multiplex PCR; TCRdb stores in-frame clones only, minus some. The sample comprises 400,000 to 450,000 clones, 80% to 95% of which are singletons, and 9% to 15% rests with the top ten. The origin of this receptor is a person aged 18-60 years who received the Ad26.COV2.S COVID-19 vaccine or a placebo. The sample was peripheral blood, taken in a trial of Ad26.COV2.S vaccine versus placebo.

CDR3 nucleotides: TGCGCCAGCAGCTTGGGGGAAAGGAGCACTGAAGCTTTCTTT. Its translation is CASSLGERSTEAFF. V and J are TRBV5-1 and TRBJ1-1; no clear D gene. The CDR3 loop spans 14 amino acids. Germline V gene data show CDR1 as SGHRS and CDR2 as YFSETQ. Trimming cost V 0 bases and J 4 bases, with 10 bases left between them.